Listed below are T cell receptor beta chains from one sample, sequenced in a study of metastatic and nonmetastatic thyroid tumors. With MiXCR, TCRdb reprocessed the PCR reads. Of over 8,500 clones detected, approximately 24% appear once; the ten largest clones hold roughly 9.8%. Sequenced material: tumor tissue. These receptors were collected from a female donor with papillary thyroid cancer or a benign thyroid nodule (not recorded which). Some clones in this sample may be carry-over from other donors' samples. The CDR3 runs from the conserved cysteine through the conserved F or W. The D gene is left open where the match is weak. Some rows mark clone size as missing; the rest say once, few, many or name a class of expanded clone.

size	V	D	J	CDR3	DNA
many	TRBV5-4	TRBD1	TRBJ1-2	CASSGTGVGYGYTF	TGTGCCAGCAGCGGAACAGGGGTTGGCTATGGCTACACCTTC
many	TRBV15	TRBD1	TRBJ1-4	CATSGDRVIGKLFF	TGTGCCACCAGCGGGGACAGGGTAATCGGAAAACTGTTTTTT
medium-sized	TRBV19	TRBD2	TRBJ2-7	CASSMIGRETYEQYF	TGTGCCAGTAGTATGATTGGGCGGGAGACCTACGAGCAGTACTTC
NA	TRBV20-1	NA	TRBJ2-1	CSARVLDTTIYNEQFF	TGCAGTGCTAGAGTCTTGGACACGACGATTTACAATGAGCAGTTCTTC
NA	TRBV11-3	TRBD1	TRBJ1-2	CASSHRTGPEGYTF	TGTGCCAGCAGCCACAGGACAGGGCCGGAAGGCTACACCTTC
NA	TRBV6-1	TRBD1	TRBJ2-6	CASSGTGGSNVLTF	TGTGCCAGCAGTGGGACAGGGGGGTCCAACGTCCTGACTTTC
NA	TRBV5-4	NA	TRBJ1-2	CASTGGDVAYTF	TGTGCCAGCACAGGTGGGGACGTCGCCTACACCTTC
NA	TRBV7-6	TRBD2	TRBJ2-1	CASSPVGGRANEQFF	TGTGCCAGCAGCCCAGTGGGCGGGAGGGCAAATGAGCAGTTCTTC
few	TRBV6-1	NA	TRBJ1-6	CASSYDSSSPLHF	TGTGCCAGCAGTTATGATTCATCTTCACCCCTCCACTTT
NA	TRBV27	NA	TRBJ2-3	CASSPGGTDTQYF	TGTGCCAGCAGCCCCGGGGGCACAGATACGCAGTATTTT
NA	TRBV13	TRBD1	TRBJ2-7	CASSRGQGDVYEQYF	TGTGCCAGCAGCAGAGGACAGGGGGATGTCTACGAGCAGTACTTC
NA	TRBV2	TRBD2	TRBJ2-1	CASRISSGSGNEQFF	TGTGCCAGCAGGATAAGTAGCGGGAGTGGTAATGAGCAGTTCTTC
NA	TRBV12-3/TRBV12-4	TRBD1	TRBJ2-2	CASSSIRGGLDTGELFF	TGTGCCAGCAGCTCGATACGAGGGGGCCTGGACACCGGGGAGCTGTTTTTT
few	TRBV6-1	NA	TRBJ1-2	CASSEGSANYGYTF	TGTGCCAGCAGTGAAGGCTCGGCTAACTATGGCTACACCTTC
medium-sized	TRBV7-3	TRBD2	TRBJ2-1	CASSLKSGLAAHNEQFF	TGTGCCAGCAGCTTAAAATCCGGGCTAGCGGCCCACAATGAGCAGTTCTTC
few	TRBV6-5	NA	TRBJ2-3	CASSYRGRFSDTQYF	TGTGCCAGCAGTTATAGAGGCAGGTTCAGTGATACGCAGTATTTT
NA	TRBV27	NA	TRBJ2-1	CASSLVGFDRPFNNEQFF	TGTGCCAGCAGTTTAGTCGGGTTTGACAGGCCCTTTAACAATGAGCAGTTCTTC
medium-sized	TRBV11-3	TRBD2	TRBJ2-2	CASSLVLAGGPGGELFF	TGTGCCAGCAGCTTAGTACTAGCGGGAGGGCCTGGCGGGGAGCTGTTTTTT
few	TRBV24-1	TRBD1	TRBJ1-2	CATSDGQGLGGYTF	TGTGCCACCAGTGACGGACAGGGGTTGGGAGGCTACACCTTC
NA	TRBV12-3/TRBV12-4	NA	TRBJ2-5	CASGTQETQYF	TGTGCCAGCGGGACACAAGAGACCCAGTACTTC
NA	TRBV7-2	NA	TRBJ1-6	CASSLGLESPLHF	TGTGCCAGCAGCTTAGGACTGGAATCACCCCTCCACTTT
few	TRBV6-1	NA	TRBJ2-1	CASSEGNYNEQFF	TGTGCCAGCAGTGAGGGGAACTACAATGAGCAGTTCTTC
few	TRBV12-3/TRBV12-4	TRBD2	TRBJ2-3	CASSPAGTTSTDTQYF	TGTGCCAGCAGTCCGGCCGGGACTACGAGCACAGATACGCAGTATTTT
NA	TRBV4-1	NA	TRBJ2-7	CASSQPTASYEQYF	TGCGCCAGCAGCCAACCGACAGCCTCCTACGAGCAGTACTTC
few	TRBV27	NA	TRBJ2-7	CASGSGPTYEQYF	TGTGCCAGCGGTTCCGGGCCCACCTACGAGCAGTACTTC
few	TRBV12-3/TRBV12-4	TRBD1	TRBJ1-1	CASILQGMNTEAFF	TGTGCCAGCATATTACAGGGGATGAACACTGAAGCTTTCTTT
many	TRBV4-1	TRBD1	TRBJ1-1	CASSQDRTGGGEAFF	TGCGCCAGCAGCCAAGATCGGACAGGGGGTGGTGAAGCTTTCTTT
medium-sized	TRBV19	TRBD2	TRBJ2-1	CASMVPGGMNEQFF	TGTGCCAGTATGGTCCCGGGGGGTATGAATGAGCAGTTCTTC
NA	TRBV12-3/TRBV12-4	NA	TRBJ1-2	CASSSGELGGYTF	TGTGCCAGCAGTTCCGGAGAACTTGGTGGCTACACCTTC
medium-sized	TRBV5-1	NA	TRBJ1-5	CASSLEGQMWPQHF	TGCGCCAGCAGCTTGGAAGGACAGATGTGGCCCCAGCATTTT
medium-sized	TRBV20-1	NA	TRBJ2-5	CSARSPGSQETQYF	TGCAGTGCTAGAAGTCCCGGGAGTCAAGAGACCCAGTACTTC
medium-sized	TRBV6-2/TRBV6-3	NA	TRBJ2-1	CASSYGSPDYNEQFF	TGTGCCAGCAGTTACGGCTCCCCAGATTACAATGAGCAGTTCTTC
NA	TRBV7-6	NA	TRBJ2-1	CASSLDALSDEQFF	TGTGCCAGCAGCTTAGACGCCCTTAGCGATGAGCAGTTCTTC
medium-sized	TRBV6-1	TRBD1	TRBJ1-6	CASSEASGQGNSPLHF	TGTGCCAGCAGTGAAGCGTCTGGACAGGGAAATTCACCCCTCCACTTT
few	TRBV2	NA	TRBJ1-2	CASGGRGYTF	TGTGCCAGCGGGGGGCGCGGCTACACCTTC
NA	TRBV20-1	TRBD2	TRBJ2-7	CSAGPSGSDEQYF	TGCAGTGCTGGACCTAGCGGGAGTGACGAGCAGTACTTC
NA	TRBV19	TRBD2	TRBJ2-1	CASGLAGVGQFF	TGTGCCAGTGGACTAGCGGGAGTCGGGCAGTTCTTC
NA	TRBV5-1	TRBD1	TRBJ1-1	CASSRDRDRTEAFF	TGCGCCAGCAGCAGAGACAGGGATCGGACTGAAGCTTTCTTT
NA	TRBV5-1	NA	TRBJ1-6	CASSLADIYNSPLHF	TGCGCCAGCAGCTTGGCGGACATCTATAATTCACCCCTCCACTTT
NA	TRBV11-3	NA	TRBJ2-5	CASSLGGREVETQYF	TGTGCCAGCAGCTTAGGAGGCAGGGAAGTCGAGACCCAGTACTTC
few	TRBV6-1	NA	TRBJ1-1	CASRPMNTEAFF	TGTGCCAGCCGACCGATGAACACTGAAGCTTTCTTT
many	TRBV18	NA	TRBJ2-5	CASSPLGPSPQETQYF	TGTGCCAGCTCACCACTCGGGCCTAGCCCCCAAGAGACCCAGTACTTC